These T cell receptor beta chains were read from a single sample in a study of cytomegalovirus exposure and HLA in healthy donors. Sequencing was performed with immunoSEQ multiplex PCR; in TCRdb, only in-frame clones are kept and a portion is missing. The sample includes under 250,000 clones, about nine tenths of them seen just once. The sample consisted of PBMCs. These receptor sequences come from a woman under 30 in good health and CMV-seropositive. Each CDR3 is given with its conserved first and last residue. Fields, in order: D gene, V gene, J gene, clone size, CDR3 DNA, CDR3 protein. The D gene is left open where the match is weak. The size field is filled for only some rows; it gives once, few, many or a size class.

D: -
V: TRBV28
J: TRBJ1-2
size: few
DNA: TGTGCCAGCAGCCCCCGGGAGGCTAACTATGGCTACACCTTC
CDR3: CASSPREANYGYTF

D: TRBD1
V: TRBV4-1
J: TRBJ2-2
size: -
DNA: TGCGCCAGCAGCCCCCGCGCAGGGGGTCTTCCCGGGGAGCTGTTTTTT
CDR3: CASSPRAGGLPGELFF

D: TRBD2
V: TRBV27
J: TRBJ2-2
size: once
DNA: TGTGCCAGCAGTTATAGCCCCGGGACTAGCGGGAGTCGTTGGACCGGGGAGCTGTTTTTT
CDR3: CASSYSPGTSGSRWTGELFF

D: -
V: TRBV27
J: TRBJ2-7
size: -
DNA: TGTGCCAGCAGTTTCAGGGCCTTCTACGAGCAGTACTTC
CDR3: CASSFRAFYEQYF

D: TRBD1
V: TRBV27
J: TRBJ1-1
size: -
DNA: TGTGCCAGCAGACAACTCGGCTTCACAGGGGACACTGAAGCTTTCTTT
CDR3: CASRQLGFTGDTEAFF

D: -
V: TRBV7-9
J: TRBJ2-5
size: -
DNA: TGTGCCCTCAGCAGACGGTCGGGGGAGCAAGAGACCCAGTACTTC
CDR3: CALSRRSGEQETQYF

D: -
V: TRBV15
J: TRBJ2-1
size: -
DNA: TGTGCCACCAGCAGAGATATCGGGGGACCCCCAGGCAATGAGCAGTTCTTC
CDR3: CATSRDIGGPPGNEQFF

D: -
V: TRBV21-1
J: TRBJ2-7
size: once
DNA: TGTGCCAGCAGTTTTCGGCCAGGGGGCATACACGAGCAGTACTTC
CDR3: CASSFRPGGIHEQYF

D: -
V: TRBV27
J: TRBJ2-7
size: -
DNA: TGTGCCAGCAGTTTATCAGCGGGCGAGCAGTACTTC
CDR3: CASSLSAGEQYF

D: -
V: TRBV5-1
J: TRBJ1-3
size: -
DNA: TGCGCCAGCAGCTTGGCGGAGGGATCTGGAAACACCATATATTTT
CDR3: CASSLAEGSGNTIYF

D: -
V: TRBV7-9
J: TRBJ1-2
size: -
DNA: TGTGCCAGCAGCCGGGGGGCACACGTAAGGGATGGCTACACCTTC
CDR3: CASSRGAHVRDGYTF

D: -
V: TRBV11-3
J: TRBJ2-5
size: -
DNA: TGTGCCAGCAGCTTAATTCATCAAGAGACCCAGTACTTC
CDR3: CASSLIHQETQYF